This passage covers 30 T cell receptor beta chains from one sample sequenced in a study of CD8+ T cells in alopecia areata. Reverse transcription of extracted RNA yielded cDNA, which provided the sequencing template. TCRdb's copy holds only in-frame clones and misses some; the assay was immunoSEQ multiplex PCR. Of 20,000 to 30,000 clones listed, about 50% were seen once; the top ten hold around a third. The sequenced sample consisted of NKG2D-high CD8+ T cells sorted from blood. The receptors were sampled from a human donor with alopecia areata.

This sequence joins TRBV10-3 and TRBJ2-3, with 10 bases aligning to TRBD2. In germline, CDR1 is ENHRY, CDR2 SYGVKD. The ends lost 3 bases at V and 4 bases at J; junction bases unmatched: 7. The CDR3 spans 16 residues. CDR3 bases: TGTGCCATCAGTGACCTAGCGGGAGATCGGCCAGATACGCAGTATTTT. The encoded protein is CAISDLAGDRPDTQYF.

V is TRBV7-6 and J is TRBJ2-7; D is ambiguous. Germline assignment: CDR1 SGHVS and CDR2 FNYEAQ. Trimming took 7 bases from V and 3 from J, leaving 10 bases between them. This CDR3 comprises 12 residues. Written as DNA, the CDR3 is TGTGCCAGCACCGGAGACAACTACGAGCAGTACTTC. It translates to CASTGDNYEQYF.

CDR3 nucleotides: TGCGCCAGCAGCAGCCCCCTAGCGGGAGGGACCTACAATGAGCAGTTCTTC. Its translation: CASSSPLAGGTYNEQFF. The chain couples TRBV5-1 to TRBJ2-1; TRBD2 aligns across 12 bases. Germline V CDR1 and CDR2: SGHRS, YFSETQ. With 4 bases clipped from V and 2 bases from J, the junction kept 7 bases outside the gene matches. This CDR3 has 17 amino acids.

The V gene is TRBV27, the J gene TRBJ2-5; D gene unclear. The CDR3 contains 14 residues. From germline, CDR1 is MNHEY and CDR2 SMNVEV (reference sequence). Trimming stripped 2 bases from V and 3 bases from J, with 10 bases between. The CDR3 DNA follows: TGTGCCAGCAGTTTAACATCGACGGAAGAGACCCAGTACTTC. Amino acids: CASSLTSTEETQYF.

The chain couples TRBV27 to TRBJ1-5; D is perhaps TRBD1 (6 bases). Germline V gene sequence: CDR1 MNHEY, CDR2 SMNVEV (reference sequence). The CDR3 is 15 amino acids. V lost 5 bases, J lost 1 base, and 12 bases lay in between. This chain's CDR3 is CASSGGAGSNQPQHF. CDR3 in DNA: TGTGCCAGCAGTGGGGGGGCGGGCAGCAATCAGCCCCAGCATTTT.

The chain recombines TRBV7-9 with TRBJ2-3; 8 bases are a match to TRBD2. The CDR3 length is 15 residues. Germline V gene sequence: CDR1 SEHNR, CDR2 FQNEAQ (reference sequence). V dropped 5 bases and J dropped 6; count of bases not matched to a gene: 10. CDR3 DNA sequence: TGTGCCAGCAGCGCGCCGGGACTAGATTTTGATACGCAGTATTTT. Its translation is CASSAPGLDFDTQYF.

CDR3: CASSLAGVTDTQYF. In nucleotides, the CDR3 is TGTGCCAGCAGTCTAGCGGGAGTTACAGATACGCAGTATTTT. The chain has TRBV28 and TRBJ2-3; 10 bases are a match to TRBD2. Germline V gene data show CDR1 as MDHEN and CDR2 as SYDVKM. The V and J ends lost 5 bases and 3 bases, in that order; junction bases with no gene match: 2. The CDR3 is 14 residues long.

This clone has just a few counts. DNA of the CDR3: TGTGCCAGCATTGGTGTGGTCCCCCACTCTGGGGCCAACGTCCTGACTTTC. This codes for CASIGVVPHSGANVLTF. The chain joins TRBV2 to TRBJ2-6; no clear D gene. Looked up from germline, CDR1 is SNHLY and CDR2 is FYNNEI. The CDR3 has 17 amino acids. With 7 bases removed from V and 0 bases from J, the gap between germline ends came to 16 bases.

The V gene is TRBV29-1, the J gene TRBJ2-3; the D gene could be TRBD1 or TRBD2 (6 bases each). CDR1 and CDR2 from the germline V gene are SQVTM and ANQGSEA. The V end lost 1 base, the J end lost 0 bases, and 14 bases lay between the germline ends. The CDR3 totals 16 residues. The CDR3 loop is CSVEGATGTSTDTQYF. The CDR3 bases are TGCAGCGTTGAAGGCGCTACAGGGACTAGCACAGATACGCAGTATTTT.

This rearrangement joins TRBV7-8 to TRBJ2-2; 7 nucleotides line up with TRBD1. The germline CDR1 and CDR2 sequences are SGHVS and FQNEAQ. This CDR3 spans 17 amino acids. V was pared by 3 bases and J by 5 bases, with 12 bases of the junction left unmatched. The CDR3 protein is CASSFDNRQGRTGELFF. DNA of the CDR3: TGTGCCAGCAGCTTCGATAACCGACAGGGTCGAACCGGGGAGCTGTTTTTT.

The chain carries TRBV4-1 and TRBJ2-1; a possible D gene is TRBD2 (6 bases). This CDR3 spans 18 amino acids. Germline CDR1 reads MGHRA; CDR2 reads YSYEKL. Trimming took 3 bases from V and 0 from J, leaving 18 bases between them. The DNA for the CDR3 is TGCGCCAGCAGCCAGGACGAGGACTACTATCGCTCCTACAATGAGCAGTTCTTC. Translation gives CASSQDEDYYRSYNEQFF.

The chain employs TRBV7-9 and TRBJ2-5; D unresolved. Germline values: CDR1 SEHNR, CDR2 FQNEAQ (reference sequence). The V end was cut by 8 bases, the J end by 2 bases, with 9 bases between. This CDR3 comprises 12 residues. CDR3 DNA sequence: TGTGCCAGCGCGGCAGGTCAAGAGACCCAGTACTTC. Translated: CASAAGQETQYF.

This chain connects TRBV27 to TRBJ2-5; D is unresolved. This CDR3 has 14 residues. In germline, CDR1 is MNHEY, CDR2 SMNVEV (reference sequence). Trimming removed 3 bases at V and 1 base at J, with 9 bases between. The DNA for the CDR3 is TGTGCCAGCAGTTTTGTTATGTCCCAAGAGACCCAGTACTTC. Translation: CASSFVMSQETQYF.

The chain uses TRBV4-1 and TRBJ2-1; 11 bases match TRBD2. The CDR3 is 16 residues long. V dropped 4 bases and J dropped 10; count of bases not matched to a gene: 12. The germline V gene has CDR1 MGHRA and CDR2 YSYEKL. The DNA for the CDR3 is TGCGCCAGCAGCCTCCTACCGGGACTAGCGGCCCGGGAGCAGTTCTTC. Translated: CASSLLPGLAAREQFF.

The rearrangement joins TRBV28 to TRBJ2-2; unclear D gene. Trimming cost V 3 bases and J 0 bases, with 5 bases left between them. The germline V gene encodes CDR1 MDHEN and CDR2 SYDVKM. The CDR3 consists of 14 residues. Here the CDR3 DNA reads TGTGCCAGCAGTTTCTTCTCGAACACCGGGGAGCTGTTTTTT. Residues: CASSFFSNTGELFF.

The gene calls are TRBV11-2 and TRBJ2-3; 14 bases fit TRBD2. CDR1 and CDR2 from the germline V gene are SGHAT and FQNNGV. The length of the CDR3 is 18 residues. Losses at the gene ends were 3 bases for V and 3 bases for J; bases not matched to a gene: 8. CDR3: CASSLGPGTSGRTDTQYF. The CDR3 DNA is TGTGCCAGCAGCTTGGGGCCCGGGACTAGCGGGAGAACAGATACGCAGTATTTT.

The chain links TRBV11-2 to TRBJ2-1, with 8 bases identical to TRBD2. This CDR3 contains 12 residues. The germline V gene has CDR1 SGHAT and CDR2 FQNNGV. The CDR3 DNA is TGTGCTGTCACCGGGACTAGGAATGAGCAGTTCTTC. Translated, it gives CAVTGTRNEQFF.

V gene TRBV28 combines with J gene TRBJ2-6; 9 bases agree with TRBD1. This CDR3 spans 17 amino acids. V gave up 6 bases and J gave up 3 bases; unmatched junction bases: 9. From germline, CDR1 is MDHEN and CDR2 SYDVKM. This chain's CDR3 is CASRADRGNFGANVLTF. CDR3 DNA sequence: TGTGCCAGCAGAGCAGACAGGGGGAATTTTGGGGCCAACGTCCTGACTTTC.

This clone has just a few counts. The rearrangement uses TRBV28 and TRBJ2-3; D is unresolved. In germline, CDR1 is MDHEN, CDR2 SYDVKM. The CDR3 is made up of 14 amino acids. V was clipped by 3 bases and J by 1 base, with 8 bases between them. The CDR3 region has the DNA TGTGCCAGCAGTTTTAGTGTAGGCACAGATACGCAGTATTTT. Its protein is CASSFSVGTDTQYF.

This rearrangement joins TRBV7-2 to TRBJ2-7; no clear D gene. Germline CDR1 reads SGHTA; CDR2 reads FQGNSA. CDR3 length: 14 amino acids. V lost 7 bases and J lost 2, with 15 bases in between. The CDR3 protein is CASNPWASTYEQYF. CDR3 DNA: TGTGCCAGCAACCCGTGGGCATCAACCTACGAGCAGTACTTC.

The gene calls are TRBV7-8 and TRBJ1-1, with D perhaps TRBD1 (5 bases). The CDR3 consists of 13 residues. The germline gives CDR1 SGHVS, CDR2 FQNEAQ. Trimming removed 5 bases from V and 13 bases from J, with 20 bases in between. CDR3 sequence: CASSDGTAGDGFF. In DNA, the CDR3 is TGTGCCAGCAGCGACGGGACGGCGGGTGATGGTTTCTTT.

The genes are TRBV7-9 and TRBJ2-5, with D possibly matching TRBD1 (5 bases). There are 13 residues in the CDR3. Per the germline V gene, CDR1 is SEHNR and CDR2 is FQNEAQ (reference sequence). V was cut by 7 bases and J by 5 bases, with 14 bases left in between. In DNA, the CDR3 is TGTGCCAGCATGATAGGGGTGTCGGAGACCCAGTACTTC. It specifies CASMIGVSETQYF.

This sequence joins TRBV7-9 and TRBJ2-7, with 9 nucleotides matching TRBD1. The V gene's germline CDR1 is SEHNR and CDR2 FQNEAQ (reference sequence). This CDR3 comprises 18 residues. With V trimmed by 3 bases and J by 3 bases, 15 bases remained unmatched. The CDR3 DNA is TGTGCCAGCAGCTTCCTCGGGACATACAGGGGGCCCCTCTACGAGCAGTACTTC. Its translation: CASSFLGTYRGPLYEQYF.

CDR3 in DNA: TGCGCCAGCAGCTCATATGGCAATCAGCCCCAGCATTTT. It specifies CASSSYGNQPQHF. V gene TRBV5-1 combines with J gene TRBJ1-5; D is ambiguous. The germline V gene encodes CDR1 SGHRS and CDR2 YFSETQ. Deletions cut 3 bases from V and 2 bases from J, with 6 bases between. The CDR3 spans 13 residues.

V usage is TRBV9 and J usage is TRBJ2-7; D possibly corresponds to TRBD1 (5 bases). There are 14 residues in the CDR3. The V end lost 2 bases, the J end lost 3 bases, and 12 bases lay between the germline ends. Looked up from germline, CDR1 is SGDLS and CDR2 is YYNGEE. The CDR3 loop is CASSVSWGDYEQYF. CDR3 bases: TGTGCCAGCAGCGTGTCCTGGGGCGACTACGAGCAGTACTTC.

This chain links TRBV5-6 with TRBJ1-4; 8 bases line up with TRBD1. The germline V gene has CDR1 SGHDT and CDR2 YYEEEE. The CDR3 totals 15 residues. After removal of 3 bases from V and 3 bases from J, the junction contained 4 bases not matched to a gene. This CDR3 reads CASSSTGAPNEKLFF. CDR3 nucleotide sequence: TGTGCCAGCAGCTCGACAGGGGCGCCTAATGAAAAACTGTTTTTT.

This clone was seen once. The V gene is TRBV28, the J gene TRBJ1-1, with 10 bases identical to TRBD1. Trimming cost V 4 bases and J 6 bases; bases outside gene matches: 5. CDR1 and CDR2 (germline): MDHEN, SYDVKM. The CDR3 is 14 residues long. The CDR3 nucleotides are TGTGCCAGCAGTTGGGGACAGGGGAGCCCTGAAGCTTTCTTT. It is translated as CASSWGQGSPEAFF.

Points on this clone: Other nucleotide sequences from this sample produce the same CDR3. This chain connects TRBV27 to TRBJ1-1, with D uncertain. Germline V CDR1 and CDR2: MNHEY, SMNVEV (reference sequence). V lost 0 bases, J lost 1 base, and 3 bases lay in between. This CDR3 spans 13 amino acids. CDR3 region: CASSLSTNTEAFF. CDR3 DNA sequence: TGTGCCAGCAGTTTATCTACGAACACTGAAGCTTTCTTT.

Only one count was recorded for this clone. The CDR3 coding sequence is TGCGCCAGCGCCTTCTCTGGCTATGGCTACACCTTC. This encodes CASAFSGYGYTF. V and J are TRBV5-1 and TRBJ1-2, with D hard to call. V lost 7 bases and J 4 bases, leaving 11 bases between the germline ends. CDR3 size: 12 residues. CDR1 and CDR2 (germline): SGHRS, YFSETQ.

The CDR3 coding sequence is TGCGCCAGCAGCCAAGCTCGCCTCGCTAGTTTAACTAGCGTTTACAATGAGCAGTTCTTC. It translates to CASSQARLASLTSVYNEQFF. The chain employs TRBV4-1 and TRBJ2-1; 7 bases are shared with TRBD2. Germline V gives CDR1 MGHRA, CDR2 YSYEKL. V gave up 1 base and J gave up 4 bases; unmatched junction bases: 19. CDR3 length: 20 amino acids.